This T cell receptor (beta chain) was documented in a study of T cells in Graves' hyperthyroidism and ophthalmopathy. Study-level findings and limits: Using 13 V-J features, a model discriminated ophthalmopathy from stable hyperthyroidism. Model output signaled ophthalmopathy a median about 6.3 months ahead of onset.

The ends were cut back, 2 bases at V and 5 bases at J, with 7 bases in the middle. The CDR3 loop spans 14 amino acids. The V gene's germline CDR1 is KGHSH and CDR2 LQKENI. TCR beta CDR3 region amplification was performed from RNA transcripts. RT-PCR in the first round (using the HTBI primer set) targeted the TCR CDR3. One entry per CDR3 protein, called by TCRdb with MiXCR from the multiplex PCR reads. This sample carries fewer than 550,000 distinct CDR3 sequences, approximately 25% of them seen once, and the ten largest clones take around 11%. This clonotype appeared a few times. What it recognizes is unknown.

The receptor comes from a woman aged 25 to 39 with Graves' ophthalmopathy. What was sequenced was blood. The chain uses TRBV18 and TRBJ1-6; no definite D call. The CDR3 DNA follows: TGTGCCAGCTCACCAAGGCAGAATAATTCACCCCTCCACTTT. Protein sequence: CASSPRQNNSPLHF. The variable domain in full, completed from reference TRBV18 and TRBJ1-6, reads NAGVMQNPRHLVRRRGQEARLRCSPMKGHSHVYWYRQLPEEGLKFMVYLQKENIIDESGMPKERFSAEFPKEGPSILRIQQVVRGDSAAYFCASSPRQNNSPLHFGNGTRLTVT.